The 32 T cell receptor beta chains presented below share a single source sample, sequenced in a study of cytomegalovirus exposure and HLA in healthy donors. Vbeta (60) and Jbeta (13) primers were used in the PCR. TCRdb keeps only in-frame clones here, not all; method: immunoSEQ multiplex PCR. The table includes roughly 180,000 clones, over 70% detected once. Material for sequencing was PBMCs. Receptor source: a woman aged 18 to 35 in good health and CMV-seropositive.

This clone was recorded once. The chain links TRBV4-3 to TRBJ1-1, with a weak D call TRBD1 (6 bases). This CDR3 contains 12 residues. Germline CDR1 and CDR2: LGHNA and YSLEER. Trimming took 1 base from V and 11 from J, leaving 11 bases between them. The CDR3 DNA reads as TGCGCCAGCAGCCAAGGGCAAACAGGGGCTTTCTTT. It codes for CASSQGQTGAFF.

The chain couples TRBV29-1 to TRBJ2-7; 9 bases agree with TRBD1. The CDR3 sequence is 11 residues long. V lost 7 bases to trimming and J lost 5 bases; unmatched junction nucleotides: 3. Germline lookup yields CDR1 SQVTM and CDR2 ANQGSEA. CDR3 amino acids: CSAGQGHEQYF. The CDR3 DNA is TGCAGCGCGGGACAGGGCCACGAGCAGTACTTC.

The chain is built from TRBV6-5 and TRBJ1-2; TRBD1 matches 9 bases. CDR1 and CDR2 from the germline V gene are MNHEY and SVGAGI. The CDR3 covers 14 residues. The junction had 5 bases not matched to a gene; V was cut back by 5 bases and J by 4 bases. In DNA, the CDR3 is TGTGCCAGCAGTCCGGGACAGGGCTTCTATGGCTACACCTTC. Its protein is CASSPGQGFYGYTF.

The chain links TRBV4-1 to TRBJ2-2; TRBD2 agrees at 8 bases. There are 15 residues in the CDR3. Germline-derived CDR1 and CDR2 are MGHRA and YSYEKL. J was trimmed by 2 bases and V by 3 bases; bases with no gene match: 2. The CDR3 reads CASSHRGGNTGELFF. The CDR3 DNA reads TGCGCCAGCAGCCACCGGGGGGGCAACACCGGGGAGCTGTTTTTT.

The CDR3, as DNA: TGTGCCAGCAGTGAGACACTAGATACCACAGATACGCAGTATTTT. It yields the protein CASSETLDTTDTQYF. V usage is TRBV6-1 and J usage is TRBJ2-3, with D perhaps TRBD2 (5 bases). V lost 3 bases and J 2 bases, leaving 12 bases between the germline ends. The CDR3 extends over 15 amino acids. The germline V gene has CDR1 MNHNS and CDR2 SASEGT.

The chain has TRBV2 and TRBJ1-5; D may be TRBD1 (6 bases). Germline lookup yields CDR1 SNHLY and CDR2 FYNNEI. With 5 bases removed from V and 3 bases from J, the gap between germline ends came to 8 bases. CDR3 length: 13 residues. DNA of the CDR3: TGTGCCAGCAGTCCAGGGGTCAATCAGCCCCAGCATTTT. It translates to CASSPGVNQPQHF. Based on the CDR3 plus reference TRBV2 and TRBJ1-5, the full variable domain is EPEVTQTPSHQVTQMGQEVILRCVPISNHLYFYWYRQILGQKVEFLVSFYNNEISEKSEIFDDQFSVERPDGSNFTLKIRSTKLEDSAMYFCASSPGVNQPQHFGDGTRLSIL.

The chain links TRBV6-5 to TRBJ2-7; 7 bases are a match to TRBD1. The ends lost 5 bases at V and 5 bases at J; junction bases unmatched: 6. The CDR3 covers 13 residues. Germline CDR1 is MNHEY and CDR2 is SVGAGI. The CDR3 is CASSQNRGNEQYV. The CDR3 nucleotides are TGTGCCAGCAGTCAAAACAGGGGCAACGAGCAGTACGTC.

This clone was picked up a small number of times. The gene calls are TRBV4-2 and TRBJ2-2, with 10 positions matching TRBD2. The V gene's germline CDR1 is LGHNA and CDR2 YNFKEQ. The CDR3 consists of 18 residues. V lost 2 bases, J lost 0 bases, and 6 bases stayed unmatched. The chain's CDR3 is CASSQSLAGAANTGELFF. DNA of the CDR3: TGTGCCAGCAGCCAATCTCTAGCGGGGGCAGCGAACACCGGGGAGCTGTTTTTT.

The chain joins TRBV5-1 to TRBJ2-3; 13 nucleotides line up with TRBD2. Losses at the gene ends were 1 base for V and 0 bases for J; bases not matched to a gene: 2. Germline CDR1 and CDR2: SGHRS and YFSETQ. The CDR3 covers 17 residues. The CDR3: CASSLLGLAGSTDTQYF. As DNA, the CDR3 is TGCGCCAGCAGCTTGTTGGGACTAGCGGGGAGCACAGATACGCAGTATTTT.

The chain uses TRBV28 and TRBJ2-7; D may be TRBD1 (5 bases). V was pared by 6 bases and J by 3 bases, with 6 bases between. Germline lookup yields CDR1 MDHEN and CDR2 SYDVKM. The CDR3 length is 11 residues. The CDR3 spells CASRDNYEQYF. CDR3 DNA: TGTGCCAGCAGGGACAACTACGAGCAGTACTTC.

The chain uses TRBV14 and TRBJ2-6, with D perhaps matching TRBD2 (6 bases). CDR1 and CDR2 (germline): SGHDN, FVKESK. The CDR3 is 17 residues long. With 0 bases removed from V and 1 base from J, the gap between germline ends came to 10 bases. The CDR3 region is CASSQDGGGSGANVLTF. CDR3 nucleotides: TGTGCCAGCAGCCAAGATGGAGGAGGGTCTGGGGCCAACGTCCTGACTTTC.

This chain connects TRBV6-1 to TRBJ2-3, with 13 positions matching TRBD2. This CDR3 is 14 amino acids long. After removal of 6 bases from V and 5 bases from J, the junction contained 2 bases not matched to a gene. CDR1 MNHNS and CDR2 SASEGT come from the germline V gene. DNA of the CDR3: TGTGCCAGCAGACTAGCGGGGGGGAGAGATACGCAGTATTTT. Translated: CASRLAGGRDTQYF.

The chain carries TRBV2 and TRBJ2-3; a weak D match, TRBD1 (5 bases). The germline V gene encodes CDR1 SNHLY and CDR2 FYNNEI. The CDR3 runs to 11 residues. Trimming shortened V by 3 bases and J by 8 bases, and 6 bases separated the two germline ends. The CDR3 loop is CASSEGRTQYF. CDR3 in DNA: TGTGCCAGCAGTGAGGGGCGTACGCAGTATTTT.

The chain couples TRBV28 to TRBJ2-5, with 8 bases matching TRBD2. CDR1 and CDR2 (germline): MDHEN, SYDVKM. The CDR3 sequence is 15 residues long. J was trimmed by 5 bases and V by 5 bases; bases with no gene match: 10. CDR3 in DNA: TGTGCCAGCAGTCCCCGGACTAGCCTCGGGGAGACCCAGTACTTC. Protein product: CASSPRTSLGETQYF.

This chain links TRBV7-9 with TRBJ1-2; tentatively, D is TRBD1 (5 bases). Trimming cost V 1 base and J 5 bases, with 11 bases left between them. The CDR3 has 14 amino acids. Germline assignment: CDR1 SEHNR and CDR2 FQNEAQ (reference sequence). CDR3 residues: CASSLEKGPYGYTF. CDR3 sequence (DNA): TGTGCCAGCAGCTTAGAGAAGGGGCCATATGGCTACACCTTC.

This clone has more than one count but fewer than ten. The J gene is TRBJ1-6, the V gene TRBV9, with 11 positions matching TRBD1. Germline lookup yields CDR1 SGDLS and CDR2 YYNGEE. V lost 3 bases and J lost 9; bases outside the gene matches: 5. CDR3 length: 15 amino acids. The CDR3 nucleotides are TGTGCCAGCAGCGATGGACAGGGGGCTTTTTCACCCCTCCACTTT. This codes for CASSDGQGAFSPLHF.

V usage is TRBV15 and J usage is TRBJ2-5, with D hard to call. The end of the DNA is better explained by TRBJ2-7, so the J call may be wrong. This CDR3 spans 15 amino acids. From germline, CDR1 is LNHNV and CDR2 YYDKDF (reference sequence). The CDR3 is CATSRSVEAPYEQYF. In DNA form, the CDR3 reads TGTGCCACCAGCAGATCGGTAGAAGCCCCCTACGAGCAGTACTTC.

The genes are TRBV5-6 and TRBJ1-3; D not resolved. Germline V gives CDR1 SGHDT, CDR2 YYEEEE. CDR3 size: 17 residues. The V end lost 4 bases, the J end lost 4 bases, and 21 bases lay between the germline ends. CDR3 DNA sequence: TGTGCCAGCAGCCCATCCGCAGTGGGAACGGGAGGAAACACCATATATTTT. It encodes CASSPSAVGTGGNTIYF.

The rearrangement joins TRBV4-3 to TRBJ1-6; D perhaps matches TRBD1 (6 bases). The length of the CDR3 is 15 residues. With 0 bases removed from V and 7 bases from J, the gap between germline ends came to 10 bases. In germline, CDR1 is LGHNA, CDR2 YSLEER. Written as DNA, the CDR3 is TGCGCCAGCAGCCAAGATTGGGGGCACAATTCACCCCTCCACTTT. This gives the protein CASSQDWGHNSPLHF.

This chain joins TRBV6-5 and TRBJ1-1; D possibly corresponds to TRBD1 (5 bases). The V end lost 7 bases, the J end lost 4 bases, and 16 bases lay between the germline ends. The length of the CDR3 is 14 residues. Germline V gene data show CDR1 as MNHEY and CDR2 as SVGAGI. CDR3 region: CASTFGGVSTEAFF. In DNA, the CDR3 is TGTGCCAGCACGTTCGGGGGGGTCAGCACTGAAGCTTTCTTT.

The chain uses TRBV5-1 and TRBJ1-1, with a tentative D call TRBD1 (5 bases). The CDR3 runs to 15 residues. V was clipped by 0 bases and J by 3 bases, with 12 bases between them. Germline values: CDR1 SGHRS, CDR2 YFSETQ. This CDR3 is CASSLGAGPDTEAFF. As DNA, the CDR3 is TGCGCCAGCAGCTTGGGGGCAGGGCCGGACACTGAAGCTTTCTTT.

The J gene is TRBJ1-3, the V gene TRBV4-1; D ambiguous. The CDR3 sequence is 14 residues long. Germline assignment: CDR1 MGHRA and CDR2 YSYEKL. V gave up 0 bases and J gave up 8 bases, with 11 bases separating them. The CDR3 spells CASSQDLTGYTIYF. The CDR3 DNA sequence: TGCGCCAGCAGCCAAGATCTAACGGGGTACACCATATATTTT.

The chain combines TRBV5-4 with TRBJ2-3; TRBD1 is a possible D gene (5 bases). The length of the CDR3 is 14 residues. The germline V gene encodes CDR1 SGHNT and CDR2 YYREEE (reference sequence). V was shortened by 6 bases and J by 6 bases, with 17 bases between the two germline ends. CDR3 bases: TGTGCCAGCACCCACAGGCAAGTCAGGGATACGCAGTATTTT. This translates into CASTHRQVRDTQYF.

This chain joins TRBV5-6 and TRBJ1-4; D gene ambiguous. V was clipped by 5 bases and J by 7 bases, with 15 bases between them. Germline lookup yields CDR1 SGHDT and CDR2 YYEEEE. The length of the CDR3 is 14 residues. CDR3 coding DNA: TGTGCCAGCAGGTTTACGGGTAGAGGTGAAAAACTGTTTTTT. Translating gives CASRFTGRGEKLFF.

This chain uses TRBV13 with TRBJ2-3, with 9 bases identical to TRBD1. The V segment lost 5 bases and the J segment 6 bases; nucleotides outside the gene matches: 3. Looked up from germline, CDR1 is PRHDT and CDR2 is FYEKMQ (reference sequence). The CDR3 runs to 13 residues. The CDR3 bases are TGTGCCAGCAGCGTAGACAGGGGGGATACGCAGTATTTT. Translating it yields CASSVDRGDTQYF.

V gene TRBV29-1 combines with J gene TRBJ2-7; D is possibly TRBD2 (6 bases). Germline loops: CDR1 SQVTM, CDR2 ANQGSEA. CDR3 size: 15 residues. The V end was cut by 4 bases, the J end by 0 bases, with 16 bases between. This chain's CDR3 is CSVGGRDFSSYEQYF. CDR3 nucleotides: TGCAGCGTTGGGGGAAGGGACTTTAGCTCCTACGAGCAGTACTTC.

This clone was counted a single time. The CDR3 region has the DNA TGTGCCAGCAGCGGGGACAGGGGGCGCAGGGGCTACACCTTC. Its protein is CASSGDRGRRGYTF. The J gene is TRBJ1-2, the V gene TRBV5-6; 12 bases fit TRBD1. Germline CDR1 is SGHDT and CDR2 is YYEEEE. V trimming: 4 bases; J trimming: 8 bases; junction bases outside the gene matches: 6. The length of the CDR3 is 14 residues.

CDR3 DNA sequence: TGTGCCAGCAGTCCAACTGGTCTGAGCACAGATACGCAGTATTTT. Amino acids: CASSPTGLSTDTQYF. The V call is TRBV7-2, the J call TRBJ2-3; D remains ambiguous. The V end was cut by 6 bases, the J end by 0 bases, with 13 bases between. The CDR3 has 15 residues. The germline CDR1 and CDR2 sequences are SGHTA and FQGNSA. The whole variable domain, filled in from reference TRBV7-2 and TRBJ2-3, reads GAGVSQSPSNKVTEKGKDVELRCDPISGHTALYWYRQSLGQGLEFLIYFQGNSAPDKSGLPSDRFSAERTGGSVSTLTIQRTQQEDSAVYLCASSPTGLSTDTQYFGPGTRLTVL.

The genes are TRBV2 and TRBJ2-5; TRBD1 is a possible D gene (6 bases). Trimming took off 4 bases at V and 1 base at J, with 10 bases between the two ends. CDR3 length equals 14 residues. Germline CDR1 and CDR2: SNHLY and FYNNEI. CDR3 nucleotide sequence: TGTGCCAGCAGTGCTCAGGGGATCCAAGAGACCCAGTACTTC. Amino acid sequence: CASSAQGIQETQYF.

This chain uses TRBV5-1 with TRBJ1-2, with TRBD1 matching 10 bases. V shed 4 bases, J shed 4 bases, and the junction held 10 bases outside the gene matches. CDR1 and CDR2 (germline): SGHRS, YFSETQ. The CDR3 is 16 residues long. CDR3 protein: CASSLGPGTGVYGYTF. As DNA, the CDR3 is TGCGCCAGCAGCCTAGGTCCCGGGACAGGGGTCTATGGCTACACCTTC. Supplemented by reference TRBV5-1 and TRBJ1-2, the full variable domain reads KAGVTQTPRYLIKTRGQQVTLSCSPISGHRSVSWYQQTPGQGLQFLFEYFSETQRNKGNFPGRFSGRQFSNSRSEMNVSTLELGDSALYLCASSLGPGTGVYGYTFGSGTRLTVV.

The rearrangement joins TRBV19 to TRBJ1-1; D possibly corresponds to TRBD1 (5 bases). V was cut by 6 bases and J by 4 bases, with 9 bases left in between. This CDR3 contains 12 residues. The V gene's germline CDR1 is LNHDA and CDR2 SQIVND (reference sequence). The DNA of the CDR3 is TGTGCCAGTAGGTTGGGGGGCACTGAAGCTTTCTTT. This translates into CASRLGGTEAFF.

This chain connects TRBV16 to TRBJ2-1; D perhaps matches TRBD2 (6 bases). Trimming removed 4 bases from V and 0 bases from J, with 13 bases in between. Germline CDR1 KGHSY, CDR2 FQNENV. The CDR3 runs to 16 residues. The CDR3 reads CASSPPTSSSYNEQFF. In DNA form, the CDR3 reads TGTGCCAGCAGCCCTCCGACTAGTAGCTCCTACAATGAGCAGTTCTTC.